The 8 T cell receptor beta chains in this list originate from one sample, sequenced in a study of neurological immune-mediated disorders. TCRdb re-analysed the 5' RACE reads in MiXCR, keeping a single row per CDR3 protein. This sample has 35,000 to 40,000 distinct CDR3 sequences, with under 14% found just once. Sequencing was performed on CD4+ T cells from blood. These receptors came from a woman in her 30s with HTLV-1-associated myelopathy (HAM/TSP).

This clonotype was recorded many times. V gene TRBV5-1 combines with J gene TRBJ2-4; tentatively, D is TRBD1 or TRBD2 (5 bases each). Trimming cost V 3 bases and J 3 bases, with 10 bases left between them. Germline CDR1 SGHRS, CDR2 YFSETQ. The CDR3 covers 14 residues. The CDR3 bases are TGCGCCAGCAGCTCGGGACGAGACAAAAACATTCAGTACTTC. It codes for CASSSGRDKNIQYF.

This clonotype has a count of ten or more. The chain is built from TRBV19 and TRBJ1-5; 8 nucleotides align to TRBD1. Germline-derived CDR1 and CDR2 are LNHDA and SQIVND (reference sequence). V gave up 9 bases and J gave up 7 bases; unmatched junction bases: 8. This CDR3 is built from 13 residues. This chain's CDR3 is CASRGQGRQPQHF. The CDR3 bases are TGTGCCAGCCGAGGACAGGGCAGGCAGCCCCAGCATTTT.

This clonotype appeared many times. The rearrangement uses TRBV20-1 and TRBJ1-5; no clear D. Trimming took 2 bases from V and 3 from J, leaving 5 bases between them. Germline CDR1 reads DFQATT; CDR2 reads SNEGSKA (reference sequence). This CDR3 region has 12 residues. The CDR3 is CSARQTNQPQHF. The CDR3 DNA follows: TGCAGTGCTAGACAGACCAATCAGCCCCAGCATTTT.

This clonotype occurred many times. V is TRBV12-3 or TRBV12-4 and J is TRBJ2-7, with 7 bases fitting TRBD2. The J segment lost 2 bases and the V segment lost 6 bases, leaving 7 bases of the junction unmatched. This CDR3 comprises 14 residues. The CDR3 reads CASRPGGGAYEQYF. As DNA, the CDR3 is TGTGCCAGCAGACCCGGGGGAGGGGCCTACGAGCAGTACTTC.

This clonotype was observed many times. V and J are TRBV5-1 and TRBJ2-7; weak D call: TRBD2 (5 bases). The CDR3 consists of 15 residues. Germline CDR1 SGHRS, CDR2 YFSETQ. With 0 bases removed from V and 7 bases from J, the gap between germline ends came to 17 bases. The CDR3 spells CASSLGGGVGYEQYF. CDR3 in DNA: TGCGCCAGCAGCTTGGGAGGAGGCGTGGGTTATGAGCAGTACTTC. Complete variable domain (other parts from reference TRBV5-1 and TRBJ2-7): KAGVTQTPRYLIKTRGQQVTLSCSPISGHRSVSWYQQTPGQGLQFLFEYFSETQRNKGNFPGRFSGRQFSNSRSEMNVSTLELGDSALYLCASSLGGGVGYEQYFGPGTRLTVT.

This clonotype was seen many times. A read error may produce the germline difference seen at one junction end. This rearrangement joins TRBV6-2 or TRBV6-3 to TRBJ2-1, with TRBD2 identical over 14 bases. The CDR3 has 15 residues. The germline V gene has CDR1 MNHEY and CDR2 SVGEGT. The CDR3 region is CAGRLAGGPHNEQFF. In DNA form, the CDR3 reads TGTGCCGGCAGACTAGCGGGGGGGCCCCACAATGAGCAGTTCTTC.

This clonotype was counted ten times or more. CDR3 residues: CATSGEISSGNTIYF. For the CDR3, the DNA is TGTGCCACCAGCGGGGAGATAAGCTCTGGAAACACCATATATTTT. The V gene is TRBV15, the J gene TRBJ1-3; D gene ambiguous. Germline V lookup: CDR1 LNHNV, CDR2 YYDKDF (reference sequence). Trimming cost V 5 bases and J 0 bases, with 11 bases left between them. The CDR3 is made up of 15 amino acids.

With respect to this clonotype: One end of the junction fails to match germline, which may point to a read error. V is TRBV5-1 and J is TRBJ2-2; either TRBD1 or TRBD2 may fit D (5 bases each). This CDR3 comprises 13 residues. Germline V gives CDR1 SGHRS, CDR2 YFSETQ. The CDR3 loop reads CASSFRSTREPFF. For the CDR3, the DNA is TGCGCCAGCAGCTTTCGTTCGACCAGGGAGCCGTTTTTT.